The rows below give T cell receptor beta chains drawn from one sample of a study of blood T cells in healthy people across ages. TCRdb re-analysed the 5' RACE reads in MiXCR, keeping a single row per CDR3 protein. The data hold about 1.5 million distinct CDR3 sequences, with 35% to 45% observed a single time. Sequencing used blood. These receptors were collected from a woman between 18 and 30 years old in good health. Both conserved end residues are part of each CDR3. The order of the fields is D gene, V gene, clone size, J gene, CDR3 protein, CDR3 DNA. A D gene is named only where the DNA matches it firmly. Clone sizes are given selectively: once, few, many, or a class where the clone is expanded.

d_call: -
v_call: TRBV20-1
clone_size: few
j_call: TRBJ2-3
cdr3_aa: CSAMAPPWRGKSTDTQYF
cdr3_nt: TGCAGTGCTATGGCCCCGCCTTGGCGGGGTAAAAGCACAGATACGCAGTATTTT

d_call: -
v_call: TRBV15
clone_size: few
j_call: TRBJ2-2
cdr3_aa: CATSRVKGGELFF
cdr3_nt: TGTGCCACCAGCAGAGTAAAGGGCGGGGAGCTGTTTTTT

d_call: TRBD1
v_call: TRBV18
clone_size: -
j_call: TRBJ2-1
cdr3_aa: CASSPPSTGGNEQFF
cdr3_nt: TGTGCCAGCTCACCACCGTCAACAGGGGGCAATGAGCAGTTCTTC

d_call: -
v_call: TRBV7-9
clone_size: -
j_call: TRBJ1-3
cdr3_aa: CASSLTIRSSGNTIYF
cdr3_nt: TGTGCCAGCAGCTTGACTATTCGGAGCTCTGGAAACACCATATATTTT

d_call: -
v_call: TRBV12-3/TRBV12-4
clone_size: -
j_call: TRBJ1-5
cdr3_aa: CASSLLGRRNQPQHF
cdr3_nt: TGTGCCAGCAGTTTGTTGGGGCGACGCAATCAGCCCCAGCATTTT

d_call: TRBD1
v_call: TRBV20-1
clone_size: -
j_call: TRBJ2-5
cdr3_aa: CSAADREEQYF
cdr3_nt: TGCAGTGCTGCGGACAGGGAAGAGCAGTACTTC

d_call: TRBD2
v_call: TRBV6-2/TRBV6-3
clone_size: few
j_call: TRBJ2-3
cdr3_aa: CASRTGTSGGIDTQYF
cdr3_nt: TGTGCCAGCAGAACCGGGACTAGCGGGGGGATCGATACGCAGTATTTT

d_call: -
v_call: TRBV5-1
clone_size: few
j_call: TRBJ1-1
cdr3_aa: CASRLEPNTEAFF
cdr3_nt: TGCGCCAGCAGATTGGAGCCAAACACTGAAGCTTTCTTT

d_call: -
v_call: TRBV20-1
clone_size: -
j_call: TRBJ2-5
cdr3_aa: CSARDARDPGETQYF
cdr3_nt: TGCAGTGCTAGAGATGCCCGGGACCCAGGGGAGACCCAGTACTTC

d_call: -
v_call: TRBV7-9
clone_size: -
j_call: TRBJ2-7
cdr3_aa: CASSVGAIDEQYF
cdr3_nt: TGTGCCAGCAGCGTAGGGGCAATCGACGAGCAGTACTTC

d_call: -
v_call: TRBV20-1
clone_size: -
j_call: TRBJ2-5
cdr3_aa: CSASTRLETQYF
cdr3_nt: TGCAGTGCTAGTACTAGGTTAGAGACCCAGTACTTC

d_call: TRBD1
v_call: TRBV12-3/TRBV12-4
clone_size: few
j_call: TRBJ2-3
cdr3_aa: CASSRWDRGGGDTQYF
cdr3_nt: TGTGCCAGCAGCCGGTGGGACAGGGGAGGTGGAGATACGCAGTATTTT

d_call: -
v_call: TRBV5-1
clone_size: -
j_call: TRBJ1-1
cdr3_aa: CASSLKSRGEGNTEAFF
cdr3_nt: TGCGCCAGCAGCCTTAAGAGCAGGGGCGAGGGGAACACTGAAGCTTTCTTT

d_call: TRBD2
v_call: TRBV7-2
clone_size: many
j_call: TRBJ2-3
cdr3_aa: CASGAGMTDTQYF
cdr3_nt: TGTGCCAGTGGAGCGGGAATGACAGATACGCAGTATTTT

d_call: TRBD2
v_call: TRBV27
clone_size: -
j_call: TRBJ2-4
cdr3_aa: CASRPTSGGLHEQYF
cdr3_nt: TGTGCCAGCAGACCGACTAGCGGGGGGCTACATGAGCAGTACTTC

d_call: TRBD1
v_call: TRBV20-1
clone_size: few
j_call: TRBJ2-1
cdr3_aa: CSARSQGLGVYNEQFF
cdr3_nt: TGCAGTGCCAGATCACAGGGGCTGGGGGTATACAATGAGCAGTTCTTC

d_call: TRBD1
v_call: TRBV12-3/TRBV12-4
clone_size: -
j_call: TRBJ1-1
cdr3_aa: CASSSQGTVNTEAFF
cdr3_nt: TGTGCCAGCAGTTCGCAAGGGACAGTGAACACTGAAGCTTTCTTT

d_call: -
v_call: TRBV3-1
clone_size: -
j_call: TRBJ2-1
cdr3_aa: CASRTDGNEQFF
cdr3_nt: TGTGCCAGCAGGACTGACGGGAATGAGCAGTTCTTC

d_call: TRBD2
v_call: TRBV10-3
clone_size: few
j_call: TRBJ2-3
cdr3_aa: CAISDFVAGGADTQYF
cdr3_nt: TGTGCCATCAGTGATTTCGTAGCGGGAGGGGCAGATACGCAGTATTTT

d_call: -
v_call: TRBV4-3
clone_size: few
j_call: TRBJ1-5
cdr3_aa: CASSQVKGQPQHF
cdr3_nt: TGCGCCAGCAGCCAAGTCAAGGGGCAGCCCCAGCATTTT

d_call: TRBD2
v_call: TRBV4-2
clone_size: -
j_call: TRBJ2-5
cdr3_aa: CASSLGAGGGSETQYF
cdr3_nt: TGTGCCAGCAGCCTCGGAGCGGGAGGCGGTTCCGAGACCCAGTACTTC

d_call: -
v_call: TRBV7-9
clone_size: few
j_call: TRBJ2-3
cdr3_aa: CASSRTSNVKTDTQYF
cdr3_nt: TGTGCCAGCAGCCGTACTAGCAACGTGAAAACAGATACGCAGTATTTT

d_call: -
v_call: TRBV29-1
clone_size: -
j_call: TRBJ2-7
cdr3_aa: CSVGLLQGHEQYF
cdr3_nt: TGCAGCGTTGGGCTGCTACAGGGACACGAGCAGTACTTC

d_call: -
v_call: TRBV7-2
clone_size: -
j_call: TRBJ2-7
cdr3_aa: CASSKNMVGTYEQYF
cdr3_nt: TGTGCCAGCAGCAAGAACATGGTTGGGACCTACGAGCAGTACTTC

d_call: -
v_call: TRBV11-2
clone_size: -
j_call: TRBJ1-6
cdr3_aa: CASSSPGQTSPLHF
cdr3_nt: TGTGCCAGCAGCTCACCGGGACAAACTTCACCCCTCCACTTT

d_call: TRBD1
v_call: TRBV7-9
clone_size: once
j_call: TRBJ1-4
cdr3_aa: CASSSGDRDEKLFF
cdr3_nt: TGTGCCAGCAGCTCAGGGGACAGGGATGAAAAACTGTTTTTT

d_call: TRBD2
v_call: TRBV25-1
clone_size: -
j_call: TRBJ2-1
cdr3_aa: CASSVLTSGSDEQFF
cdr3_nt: TGTGCCAGCAGTGTTCTGACTAGCGGGAGCGATGAGCAGTTCTTC

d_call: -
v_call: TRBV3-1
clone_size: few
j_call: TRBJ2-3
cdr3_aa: CASSRRGGADTQYF
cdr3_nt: TGTGCCAGCAGCAGGCGAGGGGGTGCAGATACGCAGTATTTT

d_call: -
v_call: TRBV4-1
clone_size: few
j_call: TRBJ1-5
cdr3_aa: CASSQDGAQPQHF
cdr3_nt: TGCGCCAGCAGCCAAGATGGGGCTCAGCCCCAGCATTTT

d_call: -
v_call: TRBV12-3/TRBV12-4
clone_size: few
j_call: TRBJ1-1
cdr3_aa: CASSPHPYGGRTEAFF
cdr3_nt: TGTGCCAGCAGCCCTCACCCCTACGGGGGGCGAACTGAAGCTTTCTTT

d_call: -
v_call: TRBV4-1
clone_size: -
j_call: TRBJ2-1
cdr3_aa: CASSPTANEQFF
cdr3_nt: TGCGCCAGCAGCCCTACGGCTAATGAGCAGTTCTTC

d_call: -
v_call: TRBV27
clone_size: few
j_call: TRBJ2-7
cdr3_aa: CASSFGVGSYEQYF
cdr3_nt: TGTGCCAGCAGTTTCGGGGTGGGGTCCTACGAGCAGTACTTC

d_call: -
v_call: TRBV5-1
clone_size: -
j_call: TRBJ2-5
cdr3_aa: CASSSTTQETQYF
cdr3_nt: TGCGCCAGCAGCTCCACGACCCAAGAGACCCAGTACTTC

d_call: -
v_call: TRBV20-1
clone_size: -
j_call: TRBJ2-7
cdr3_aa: CSARGPGRWYEQYF
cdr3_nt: TGCAGTGCTAGAGGTCCGGGCAGATGGTACGAGCAGTACTTC

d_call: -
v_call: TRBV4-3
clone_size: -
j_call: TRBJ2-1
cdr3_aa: CASSQWTDKNNYNEQFF
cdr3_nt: TGCGCCAGCAGCCAGTGGACGGATAAGAATAACTACAATGAGCAGTTCTTC

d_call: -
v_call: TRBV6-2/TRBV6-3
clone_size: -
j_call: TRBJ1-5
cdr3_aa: CASSLTRDIPFGNQPQHF
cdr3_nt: TGTGCCAGCAGTCTCACCCGGGACATTCCTTTTGGCAATCAGCCCCAGCATTTT

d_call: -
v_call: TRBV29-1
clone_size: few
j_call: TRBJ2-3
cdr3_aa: CSVEGVLGDTQYF
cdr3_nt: TGCAGCGTTGAAGGCGTTTTGGGCGATACGCAGTATTTT

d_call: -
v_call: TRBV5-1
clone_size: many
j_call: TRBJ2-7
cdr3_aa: CASSRGTGSYEQYF
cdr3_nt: TGTGCCAGCAGCCGCGGGACGGGTTCCTACGAGCAGTACTTC

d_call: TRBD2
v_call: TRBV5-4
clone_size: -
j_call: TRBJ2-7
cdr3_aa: CASSLDPAGVMYEQYF
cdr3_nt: TGTGCCAGCAGCTTGGATCCAGCGGGAGTAATGTACGAGCAGTACTTC

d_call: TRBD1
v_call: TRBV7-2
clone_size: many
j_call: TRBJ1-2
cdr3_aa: CASSWEGQSNYGYTF
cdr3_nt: TGTGCCAGCAGCTGGGAGGGACAGTCTAACTATGGCTACACCTTC

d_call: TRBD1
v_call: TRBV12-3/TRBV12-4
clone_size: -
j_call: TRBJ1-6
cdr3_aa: CASTPTGNSPLHF
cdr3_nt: TGTGCCAGCACCCCGACAGGGAATTCACCCCTCCACTTT

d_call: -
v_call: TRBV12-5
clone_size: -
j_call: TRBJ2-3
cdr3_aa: CASGVVFTDTQYF
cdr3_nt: TGTGCTAGTGGTGTGGTATTCACAGATACGCAGTATTTT

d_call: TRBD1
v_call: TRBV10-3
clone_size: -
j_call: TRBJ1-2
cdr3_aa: CAISPDRGVYGYTF
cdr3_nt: TGTGCCATCAGCCCGGACAGGGGAGTCTATGGCTACACCTTC

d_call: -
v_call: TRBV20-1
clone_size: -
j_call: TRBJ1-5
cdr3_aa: CSAREGAVQPQHF
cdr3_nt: TGCAGTGCTAGAGAGGGGGCTGTTCAGCCCCAGCATTTT

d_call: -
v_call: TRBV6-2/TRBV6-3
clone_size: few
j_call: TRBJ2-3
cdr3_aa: CASSTDRDTQYF
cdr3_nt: TGTGCCAGCAGCACCGACAGGGATACGCAGTATTTT

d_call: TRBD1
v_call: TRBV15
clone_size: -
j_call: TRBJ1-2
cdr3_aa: CATSSNVDRGGYTF
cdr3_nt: TGTGCCACCAGCAGCAACGTAGACAGGGGGGGCTACACCTTC

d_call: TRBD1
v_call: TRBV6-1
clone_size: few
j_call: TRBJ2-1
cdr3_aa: CASIQGGNEQFF
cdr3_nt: TGTGCCAGCATACAGGGGGGCAATGAGCAGTTCTTC

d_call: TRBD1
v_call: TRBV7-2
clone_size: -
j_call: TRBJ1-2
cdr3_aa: CASSLPTGGNGYTF
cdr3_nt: TGTGCCAGCAGCTTACCGACAGGGGGCAATGGCTACACCTTC

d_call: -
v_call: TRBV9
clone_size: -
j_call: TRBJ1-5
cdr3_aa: CASSGTDYNQPQHF
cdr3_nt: TGTGCCAGCAGCGGGACAGATTACAATCAGCCCCAGCATTTT

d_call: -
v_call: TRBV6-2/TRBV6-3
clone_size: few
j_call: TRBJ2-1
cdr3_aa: CASTSGIYNEQFF
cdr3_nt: TGTGCCAGCACCTCAGGGATTTACAATGAGCAGTTCTTC

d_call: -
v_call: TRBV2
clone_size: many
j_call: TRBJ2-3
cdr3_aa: CASRVDSTDTQYF
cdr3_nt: TGTGCCAGCAGAGTCGACAGCACAGATACGCAGTATTTT

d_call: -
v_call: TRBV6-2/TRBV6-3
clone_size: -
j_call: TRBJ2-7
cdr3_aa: CASSYVVGYEQYF
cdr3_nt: TGTGCCAGCAGTTACGTGGTTGGCTACGAGCAGTACTTC

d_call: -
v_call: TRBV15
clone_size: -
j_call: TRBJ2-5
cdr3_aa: CATSRDARRETQYF
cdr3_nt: TGTGCCACCAGCAGAGATGCGCGCCGAGAGACCCAGTACTTC

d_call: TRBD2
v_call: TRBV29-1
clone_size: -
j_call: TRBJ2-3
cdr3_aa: CSGDLAGGRDTQYF
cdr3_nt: TGCAGCGGAGACCTAGCGGGAGGGAGAGATACGCAGTATTTT

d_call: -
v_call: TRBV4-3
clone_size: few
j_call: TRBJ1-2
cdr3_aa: CASSNEGEDSYYGYTF
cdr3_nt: TGCGCCAGCAGCAATGAGGGGGAAGACAGCTACTATGGCTACACCTTC

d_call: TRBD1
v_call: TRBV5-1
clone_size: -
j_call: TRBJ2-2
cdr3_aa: CASSLEQGASTGELFF
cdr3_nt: TGCGCCAGCAGCTTGGAGCAGGGGGCTAGCACCGGGGAGCTGTTTTTT

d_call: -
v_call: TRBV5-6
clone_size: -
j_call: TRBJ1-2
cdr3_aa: CASSLGFPRDGGLYGYTF
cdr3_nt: TGTGCCAGCAGCTTGGGGTTCCCCCGGGACGGTGGACTCTATGGCTACACCTTC

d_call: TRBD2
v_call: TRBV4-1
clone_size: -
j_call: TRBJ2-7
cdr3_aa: CASSQPGLGNEQYF
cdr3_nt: TGCGCCAGCAGCCAACCGGGACTAGGCAATGAGCAGTACTTC

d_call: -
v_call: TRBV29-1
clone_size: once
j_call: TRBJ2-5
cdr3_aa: CSVEMGSGYEQYF
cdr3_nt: TGCAGCGTTGAAATGGGGTCAGGCTATGAGCAGTACTTC